Shown below are 4 T cell receptor beta chains from a single sample sequenced in a study of control samples from healthy donors and cancer patients. Sequencing was performed with immunoSEQ multiplex PCR; in TCRdb, only in-frame clones are kept and a portion is missing. The sample has 90,000 to 150,000 clones; more than 70% are singletons. Material: blood. Source of these receptors: a man aged 35 to 55 in good health.

The CDR3 nucleotides are TGTGCCAGTAGTATAGGTGGACAGGGTTACAATGAGCAGTTCTTC. This gives the protein CASSIGGQGYNEQFF. J is TRBJ2-1 and V is TRBV19; TRBD1 agrees at 8 bases. The germline V gene encodes CDR1 LNHDA and CDR2 SQIVND (reference sequence). V shed 1 base and J 4 bases; nucleotides not matched to a gene: 3. The CDR3 is 15 residues long.

This rearrangement joins TRBV15 to TRBJ2-1, with D maybe TRBD1 (5 bases). The CDR3 consists of 14 residues. Trimming took 2 bases from V and 9 from J, leaving 14 bases between them. The germline CDR1 and CDR2 sequences are LNHNV and YYDKDF (reference sequence). The CDR3 loop is CATSRPSGYPEQFF. Here the CDR3 DNA reads TGTGCCACCAGCAGACCCTCAGGGTATCCTGAGCAGTTCTTC.

The chain has TRBV4-1 and TRBJ2-1; D is unclear. V gave up 3 bases and J gave up 4 bases, with 22 bases separating them. The CDR3 runs to 18 residues. Germline V CDR1 and CDR2: MGHRA, YSYEKL. The CDR3 is CASSHRLDAQSAYNEQFF. The CDR3 DNA sequence: TGCGCCAGCAGCCACAGGTTGGACGCTCAATCAGCGTACAATGAGCAGTTCTTC.

The chain links TRBV5-1 to TRBJ2-5, with 7 positions matching TRBD1. Losses at the gene ends were 1 base for V and 2 bases for J; bases not matched to a gene: 5. Germline assignment: CDR1 SGHRS and CDR2 YFSETQ. The CDR3 has 15 residues. The CDR3 nucleotides are TGCGCCAGCAGCTTGACAGGGGCTGGGCAAGAGACCCAGTACTTC. Translation: CASSLTGAGQETQYF.